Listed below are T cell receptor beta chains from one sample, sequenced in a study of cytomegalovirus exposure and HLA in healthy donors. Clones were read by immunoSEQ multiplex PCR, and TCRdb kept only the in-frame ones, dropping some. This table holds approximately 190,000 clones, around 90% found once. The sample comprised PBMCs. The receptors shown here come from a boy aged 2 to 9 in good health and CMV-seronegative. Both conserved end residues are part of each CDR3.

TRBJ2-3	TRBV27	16	CASSLLVAGGTDTQYF
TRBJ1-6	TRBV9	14	CASSVDKENSPLHF
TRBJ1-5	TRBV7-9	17	CSSSLALGDRPNQPQHF
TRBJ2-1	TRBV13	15	CASSPGTDSYNEQFF
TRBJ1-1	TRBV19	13	CASKITGGTEAFF
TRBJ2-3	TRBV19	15	CASTQISGATDTQYF
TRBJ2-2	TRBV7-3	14	CASKPRAGAGELFF
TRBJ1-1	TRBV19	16	CASSFGNDRANTEAFF
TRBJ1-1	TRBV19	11	CASSGPTEAFF
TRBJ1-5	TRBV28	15	CASSSDTTTDQPQHF
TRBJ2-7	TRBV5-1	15	CASSFLAGLSYEQYF
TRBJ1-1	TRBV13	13	CASSRTAHTEAFF
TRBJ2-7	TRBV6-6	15	CASSSRLSSSYEQYF
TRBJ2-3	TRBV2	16	CASRRLELLTRGTQYF